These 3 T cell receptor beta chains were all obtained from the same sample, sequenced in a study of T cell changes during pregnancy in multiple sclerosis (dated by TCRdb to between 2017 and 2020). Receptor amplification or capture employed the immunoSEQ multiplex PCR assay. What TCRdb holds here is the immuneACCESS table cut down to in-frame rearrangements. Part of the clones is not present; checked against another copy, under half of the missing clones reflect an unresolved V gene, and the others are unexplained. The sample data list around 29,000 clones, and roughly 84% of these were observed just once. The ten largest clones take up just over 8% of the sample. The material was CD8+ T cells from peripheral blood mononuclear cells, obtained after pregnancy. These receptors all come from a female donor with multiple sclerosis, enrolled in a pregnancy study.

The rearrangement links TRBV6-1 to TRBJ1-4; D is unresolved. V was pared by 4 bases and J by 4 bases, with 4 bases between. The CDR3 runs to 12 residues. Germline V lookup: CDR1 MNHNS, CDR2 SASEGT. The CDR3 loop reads CASSVRNEKLFF. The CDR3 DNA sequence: TGTGCCAGCAGTGTTCGTAATGAAAAACTGTTTTTT.

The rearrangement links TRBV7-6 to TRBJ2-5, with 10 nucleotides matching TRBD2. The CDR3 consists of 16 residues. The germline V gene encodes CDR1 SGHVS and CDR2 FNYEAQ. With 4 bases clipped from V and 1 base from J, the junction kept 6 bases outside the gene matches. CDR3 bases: TGTGCCAGCAGCTCTCGACTAGCGGGTCTCCAAGAGACCCAGTACTTC. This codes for CASSSRLAGLQETQYF.

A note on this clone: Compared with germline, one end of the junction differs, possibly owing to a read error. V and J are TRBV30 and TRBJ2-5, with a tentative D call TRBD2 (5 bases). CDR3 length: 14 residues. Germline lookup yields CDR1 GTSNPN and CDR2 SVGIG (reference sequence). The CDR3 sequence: CAWSETSGQGTQYF. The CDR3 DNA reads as TGTGCCTGGAGCGAAACTAGTGGGCAAGGGACCCAGTACTTC.